These T cell receptor beta chains were read from a single sample in a study of T-cell memory formation after mild COVID-19. TCRdb passed the 5' RACE reads through MiXCR, listing each CDR3 protein once. The sample lists around 140,000 distinct CDR3 sequences, 6% to 7% occurring once. Sequenced input: PBMCs or a T cell subset sorted from them (not recorded which). The source of these receptors is an adult woman who had mild COVID-19 (a few samples of this study predate the infection). Cell type and time point are not known. Each CDR3 is given with its conserved first and last residue.

j_gene	v_gene	len	CDR3aa
TRBJ1-5	TRBV5-4	17	CASSWGEEVVGDQPQHF
TRBJ2-5	TRBV7-7	13	CASSLDGGETQYF
TRBJ2-7	TRBV7-8	16	CASSQSGTGSSYEQYF
TRBJ2-5	TRBV12-3/TRBV12-4	15	CASSPPLGGRETQYF
TRBJ2-7	TRBV10-3	14	CAITAKLELYEQYF
TRBJ2-5	TRBV6-5	16	CASSYSGGGGRETQYF
TRBJ1-4	TRBV11-2	14	CASRKGATNEKLFF
TRBJ1-2	TRBV29-1	13	CSVAGQGNYGYTF
TRBJ2-7	TRBV6-2/TRBV6-3	15	CASGETGTSIYEQYF
TRBJ2-7	TRBV12-3/TRBV12-4	12	CASSYQGLEQYF
TRBJ2-7	TRBV27	13	CASSLLKDGEQYF
TRBJ2-1	TRBV10-3	15	CAISEPGRSYNEQFF
TRBJ1-1	TRBV30	13	CAWSVRLDTEAFF
TRBJ1-2	TRBV5-1	16	CASSYPVGQGDYGYTF
TRBJ2-2	TRBV4-2	16	CASSQTPGQDTGELFF
TRBJ2-1	TRBV5-1	14	CASSQGQDHNEQFF
TRBJ1-5	TRBV3-1	17	CASSQDFPHNSNQPQHF
TRBJ2-1	TRBV6-2/TRBV6-3	14	CASSYSGKGNEQFF
TRBJ2-1	TRBV9	14	CASLRESGSGEQFF
TRBJ1-2	TRBV20-1	16	CSAITAGTGEKYGYTF
TRBJ1-4	TRBV4-1	16	CASSQSTGTVQEKLFF
TRBJ2-3	TRBV7-9	15	CASSSLLPGADTQYF
TRBJ2-7	TRBV25-1	14	CASSEGLAGNEQYF